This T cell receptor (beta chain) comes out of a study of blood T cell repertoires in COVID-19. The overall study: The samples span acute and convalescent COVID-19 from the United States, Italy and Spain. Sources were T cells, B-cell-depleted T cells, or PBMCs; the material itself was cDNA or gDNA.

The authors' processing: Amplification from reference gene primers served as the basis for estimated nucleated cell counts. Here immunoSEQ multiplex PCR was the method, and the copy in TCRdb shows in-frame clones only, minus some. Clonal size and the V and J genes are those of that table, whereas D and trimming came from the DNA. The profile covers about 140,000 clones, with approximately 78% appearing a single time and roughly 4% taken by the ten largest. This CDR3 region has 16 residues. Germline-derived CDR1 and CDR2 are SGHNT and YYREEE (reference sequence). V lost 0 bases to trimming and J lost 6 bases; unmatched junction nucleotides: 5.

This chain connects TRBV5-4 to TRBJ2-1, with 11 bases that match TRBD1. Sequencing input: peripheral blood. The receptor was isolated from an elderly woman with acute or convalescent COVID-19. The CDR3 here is CASSLASGQGANEQFF. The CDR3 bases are TGTGCCAGCAGCTTGGCTTCTGGACAGGGGGCCAATGAGCAGTTCTTC.